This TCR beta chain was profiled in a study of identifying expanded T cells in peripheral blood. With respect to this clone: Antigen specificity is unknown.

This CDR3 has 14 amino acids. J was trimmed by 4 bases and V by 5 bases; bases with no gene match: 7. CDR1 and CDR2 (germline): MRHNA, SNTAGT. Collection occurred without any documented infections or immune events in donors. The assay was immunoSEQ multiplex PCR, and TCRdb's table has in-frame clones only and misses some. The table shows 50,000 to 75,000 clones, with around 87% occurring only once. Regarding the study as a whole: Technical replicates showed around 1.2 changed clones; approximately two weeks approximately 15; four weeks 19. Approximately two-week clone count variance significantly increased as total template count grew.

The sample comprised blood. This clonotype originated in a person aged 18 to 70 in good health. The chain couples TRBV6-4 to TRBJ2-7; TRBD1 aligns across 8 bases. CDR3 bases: TGTGCCAGCAGTTACCGGACAGGGTTTTACGAGCAGTACTTC. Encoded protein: CASSYRTGFYEQYF.